This passage covers 28 T cell receptor beta chains from one sample sequenced in a study of monozygotic twins with inflammatory bowel disease. Following a re-call of the 5' RACE reads, TCRdb has one entry per CDR3 protein and lacks DNA. The sample has hundreds of thousands of distinct CDR3 sequences. The sample was blood. The origin of the receptors is a human donor with ulcerative colitis or Crohn's disease, or a healthy co-twin of an affected twin (not recorded which).

J is TRBJ2-1 and V is TRBV27; TCRdb reports TRBD2, a call that lacks DNA to check it against. There are 15 residues in the CDR3. Germline V CDR1 and CDR2: MNHEY, SMNVEV (reference sequence). Here the CDR3 reads CASASGGAPLREQFF.

The V gene is TRBV7-3, the J gene TRBJ1-4; no DNA is available, so the TRBD1 call from TCRdb remains unchecked. Germline V gives CDR1 SGHTA, CDR2 FQGTGA. There are 13 residues in the CDR3. This CDR3 is CASSQGSVEKLFF.

This chain links TRBV28 with TRBJ2-7; TCRdb's D gene call, TRBD2, goes unchecked for lack of DNA. The CDR3 runs 15 residues. The V gene's germline CDR1 is MDHEN and CDR2 SYDVKM. CDR3 sequence reads: CASSPTSGNPYEQYF.

The V and J genes are TRBV18 and TRBJ2-1. Germline loops: CDR1 KGHSH, CDR2 LQKENI. The CDR3 extends over 14 amino acids. CDR3 loop: CASSPPNFVNEQFF.

This chain connects TRBV5-6 to TRBJ1-4. Germline CDR1 and CDR2: SGHDT and YYEEEE. This CDR3 contains 12 residues. CDR3 loop: CASSFGREPCFF.

The gene calls are TRBV12-3 or TRBV12-4 and TRBJ1-5; TCRdb selects TRBD1, and the lack of DNA leaves this call unchecked. This CDR3 region has 14 residues. This CDR3 is CASSWTGGGQPQHF.

The chain carries TRBV10-3 and TRBJ1-4; without DNA, the TCRdb call of TRBD1 cannot be checked. The CDR3 contains 14 residues. Germline V CDR1 and CDR2: ENHRY, SYGVKD. CDR3 amino acids: CAISTGLGREKLFF.

The chain couples TRBV7-2 to TRBJ2-7; the TCRdb call, TRBD1, lacks DNA for checking. Germline lookup yields CDR1 SGHTA and CDR2 FQGNSA. This CDR3 region has 14 residues. The CDR3: CASSQRQGWYEQYF.

The rearrangement joins TRBV7-2 to TRBJ1-1. CDR1 is SGHTA and CDR2 is FQGNSA in the germline V gene. This CDR3 has 14 amino acids. The CDR3 sequence: CASSVRPRTTEAFF.

The chain combines TRBV4-1 with TRBJ2-2; TCRdb lists TRBD1, though no DNA is available to test this call. The CDR3 totals 17 residues. Germline-derived CDR1 and CDR2 are MGHRA and YSYEKL. The CDR3 protein is CASSQDWLTGDPGELFF.

The rearrangement uses TRBV28 and TRBJ2-1; TCRdb indicates TRBD2, and absent DNA this call remains unverified. The germline V gene encodes CDR1 MDHEN and CDR2 SYDVKM. The CDR3 runs 16 residues. The CDR3 loop reads CASSSGLAGVINEQFF.

The gene calls are TRBV7-9 and TRBJ2-1. Germline V gene lookup returns CDR1 SEHNR and CDR2 FQNEAQ (reference sequence). The CDR3 has 12 amino acids. The CDR3 sequence is CASSLWTDVQFF.

The chain employs TRBV5-4 and TRBJ2-3; TCRdb proposes TRBD2, but this gene call is untestable without DNA. Germline V lookup: CDR1 SGHNT, CDR2 YYREEE (reference sequence). The CDR3 sequence is 18 residues long. CDR3 sequence: CASSTGTIFLGGTDTQYF.

This rearrangement joins TRBV6-1 to TRBJ2-5; TCRdb gives TRBD1 as the D gene, but with no DNA this cannot be confirmed. The CDR3 covers 14 residues. Germline CDR1 is MNHNS and CDR2 is SASEGT. The CDR3 here is CASSRRDSEETQYF.

This chain connects TRBV7-2 to TRBJ1-1; TCRdb's D call of TRBD1 is untestable without DNA. The CDR3 totals 16 residues. Per germline, CDR1 SGHTA and CDR2 FQGNSA. The CDR3 loop reads CASSQGQGKMYTEAFF. The full variable domain, rest sourced from reference TRBV7-2 and TRBJ1-1, is GAGVSQSPSNKVTEKGKDVELRCDPISGHTALYWYRQSLGQGLEFLIYFQGNSAPDKSGLPSDRFSAERTGGSVSTLTIQRTQQEDSAVYLCASSQGQGKMYTEAFFGQGTRLTVV.

The chain is built from TRBV7-2 and TRBJ2-1; the D call of TRBD1 rests on TCRdb alone, since no DNA is present to check it. CDR3 length: 14 residues. Germline CDR1 reads SGHTA; CDR2 reads FQGNSA. The CDR3 loop is CASSLGHQGDEQFF.

The J gene is TRBJ1-3, the V gene TRBV2; the D call of TRBD1 rests on TCRdb alone, since no DNA is present to check it. This CDR3 is 14 amino acids long. CDR1 SNHLY and CDR2 FYNNEI come from the germline V gene. The CDR3 here is CASRTGHSGNTIYF.

The rearrangement links TRBV25-1 to TRBJ2-4; lacking DNA, the TRBD2 call made by TCRdb goes unchecked. The CDR3 spans 17 residues. Germline V lookup: CDR1 MGHDK, CDR2 SYGVNS. CDR3 region: CASSEFRGPRGDGIQYF.

The CDR3 here is CSARGGVLDEQYF. The gene calls are TRBV20-1 and TRBJ2-7; TCRdb designates TRBD1, a call that cannot be tested without DNA. The CDR3 covers 13 residues. Germline CDR1 is DFQATT and CDR2 is SNEGSKA (reference sequence).

The chain couples TRBV7-6 to TRBJ1-1. The CDR3 sequence is 15 residues long. Per germline, CDR1 SGHVS and CDR2 FNYEAQ. The CDR3 sequence: CASSPEEALNTEAFF. Complete variable domain (other parts from reference TRBV7-6 and TRBJ1-1): GAGVSQSPRYKVTKRGQDVALRCDPISGHVSLYWYRQALGQGPEFLTYFNYEAQQDKSGLPNDRFSAERPEGSISTLTIQRTEQRDSAMYRCASSPEEALNTEAFFGQGTRLTVV.

The chain is built from TRBV27 and TRBJ1-2; TCRdb picks TRBD1, but there is no DNA to check that call. Germline CDR1 and CDR2: MNHEY and SMNVEV (reference sequence). This CDR3 region has 15 residues. The chain's CDR3 is CASSFSLGQGYGYTF.

The genes are TRBV10-3 and TRBJ2-1; TCRdb proposes TRBD2, but this gene call is untestable without DNA. The CDR3 length is 15 residues. Germline V gene sequence: CDR1 ENHRY, CDR2 SYGVKD. CDR3 region: CAITIAGGSYNEQFF.

The chain carries TRBV5-5 and TRBJ2-6. This CDR3 is built from 14 residues. The germline V gene encodes CDR1 SGHKS and CDR2 YYEKEE (reference sequence). The chain's CDR3 is CASNLGSGANVLTF.

The chain links TRBV15 to TRBJ2-2; checking the TCRdb D call of TRBD1 is not possible without DNA. Germline V gene lookup returns CDR1 LNHNV and CDR2 YYDKDF (reference sequence). The CDR3 has 16 residues. Here the CDR3 reads CATSREGGSNTGELFF.

The V and J genes are TRBV6-1 and TRBJ2-5; checking the TCRdb D call of TRBD1 is not possible without DNA. CDR3 length equals 15 residues. CDR1 and CDR2 from the germline V gene are MNHNS and SASEGT. The CDR3 region is CASSPGQGAGETQYF.

J is TRBJ2-3 and V is TRBV7-2; TCRdb lists TRBD1, though no DNA is available to test this call. Germline CDR1 and CDR2: SGHTA and FQGNSA. The CDR3 is 15 amino acids. The CDR3 is CASSPSGSGGDTQYF.

The chain is built from TRBV20-1 and TRBJ2-3; without DNA, the TCRdb call of TRBD2 cannot be checked. Germline V gene data show CDR1 as DFQATT and CDR2 as SNEGSKA (reference sequence). This CDR3 has 12 residues. The CDR3 spells CSSGRDTDTQYF.

V and J are TRBV20-1 and TRBJ2-1; the D call from TCRdb, TRBD2, cannot be confirmed without DNA. The V gene's germline CDR1 is DFQATT and CDR2 SNEGSKA (reference sequence). CDR3 length: 15 amino acids. CDR3 amino acids: CSADAGSISYNEQFF.